The clone carrying this T cell receptor (beta chain) was detected ten times or more. Its antigen is still unknown. This sample was taken from a study of T-cell reconstitution after alpha-beta-depleted transplantation in children. Whole-study results and caveats: Reportedly, only several hundred clones from non-depleted graft cells drove alpha-beta T-cell counts at about two months.

Molecular barcoding with unique molecular identifiers was used for the TCRbeta library. One entry per CDR3 protein, called by TCRdb with MiXCR from the PCR reads. The sample records 150,000 to 200,000 distinct CDR3 sequences, 11% being singletons. CDR1 is LGHNA, CDR2 YNFKEQ, per germline. This CDR3 has 17 residues. V shed 2 bases and J shed 0 bases, with 16 bases lying between them. This clonotype originated in a boy aged 2-15 years with acute myeloid leukemia, due to receive a stem cell transplant. The rearrangement joins TRBV4-2 to TRBJ2-5, with D possibly TRBD1 on 6 matching bases. The material sequenced was PBMCs, taken before TCRalphabeta/CD19-depleted stem cell transplant. The CDR3: CASSQKLGTMHQETQYF. CDR3 DNA: TGTGCCAGCAGCCAAAAACTCGGGACAATGCACCAAGAGACCCAGTACTTC.